This is a list of T cell receptor beta chains from one sample in a study of cytomegalovirus exposure and HLA in healthy donors. Libraries were prepared by immunoSEQ multiplex PCR; TCRdb keeps only in-frame clonotypes and omits some of them. The sample yields hundreds of thousands of clones, less than 95% seen once. Sample: PBMCs. The receptor source for this set is a woman younger than 45 in good health and CMV-seronegative. Both conserved end residues are part of each CDR3. The order of the fields is J gene, clone size, V gene, D gene, CDR3 DNA, CDR3 protein. The D gene is left open where the match is weak. Where a row states a size, it is once, few, many or the class of an expanded clone; other rows omit it.

j_call: TRBJ2-7
clone_size: -
v_call: TRBV14
d_call: TRBD1
cdr3_nt: TGTGCCAGCAGCCAGGACAGGGGGGGGCAGGCCTACGAGCAGTACTTC
cdr3_aa: CASSQDRGGQAYEQYF

j_call: TRBJ1-4
clone_size: -
v_call: TRBV5-6
d_call: -
cdr3_nt: TGTGCCAGCAGCCTAGGGGGGAGTGAAAAACTGTTTTTT
cdr3_aa: CASSLGGSEKLFF

j_call: TRBJ2-3
clone_size: -
v_call: TRBV7-3
d_call: -
cdr3_nt: TGTGCCAGCAGCTTTGATGGGTCAGGGAGGTTGACAGATACGCAGTATTTT
cdr3_aa: CASSFDGSGRLTDTQYF

j_call: TRBJ2-1
clone_size: -
v_call: TRBV5-1
d_call: -
cdr3_nt: TGCGCCAGCAGCCCGACGGCCAGGACAGATGAGCAGTTCTTC
cdr3_aa: CASSPTARTDEQFF

j_call: TRBJ2-7
clone_size: -
v_call: TRBV7-2
d_call: -
cdr3_nt: TGTGCCAGCAGCTTAGACTCTCCCTTGCCCTACGAGCAGTACTTC
cdr3_aa: CASSLDSPLPYEQYF

j_call: TRBJ2-7
clone_size: -
v_call: TRBV28
d_call: -
cdr3_nt: TGTGCCAGCAGTTTGAGACTCGAAGAAGGGAAGCAGTACTTC
cdr3_aa: CASSLRLEEGKQYF

j_call: TRBJ2-7
clone_size: -
v_call: TRBV7-8
d_call: -
cdr3_nt: TGTGCCAGCAGCTTTGAGACAGGATTTTCCTACGAGCAGTACTTC
cdr3_aa: CASSFETGFSYEQYF

j_call: TRBJ2-3
clone_size: -
v_call: TRBV9
d_call: -
cdr3_nt: TGTGCCAGCCAGCCCGTGGATACGCAGTATTTT
cdr3_aa: CASQPVDTQYF

j_call: TRBJ2-5
clone_size: -
v_call: TRBV15
d_call: TRBD2
cdr3_nt: TGTGCCACCAGCGGGGGACTAGCGGGAGACGGAGAGACCCAGTACTTC
cdr3_aa: CATSGGLAGDGETQYF

j_call: TRBJ2-1
clone_size: -
v_call: TRBV27
d_call: -
cdr3_nt: TGTGCCAGCAGTCCGACTTTTAGCTTTGCCTACAATGAGCAGTTCTTC
cdr3_aa: CASSPTFSFAYNEQFF

j_call: TRBJ1-2
clone_size: -
v_call: TRBV28
d_call: -
cdr3_nt: TGTGCCAGCAGCTTCAATCCAGGGGTCTATGGCTACACCTTC
cdr3_aa: CASSFNPGVYGYTF

j_call: TRBJ2-2
clone_size: -
v_call: TRBV5-1
d_call: TRBD1
cdr3_nt: TGCGCCAGCAGCGAGGACAGGGGACACACCGGGGAGCTGTTTTTT
cdr3_aa: CASSEDRGHTGELFF

j_call: TRBJ2-2
clone_size: -
v_call: TRBV19
d_call: -
cdr3_nt: TGTGCCAGTACCCCCAAGGGACAAAAGAACACCGGGGAGCTGTTTTTT
cdr3_aa: CASTPKGQKNTGELFF

j_call: TRBJ2-1
clone_size: -
v_call: TRBV28
d_call: -
cdr3_nt: TGTGCCAGCAGTCCACAGGGTCGAGAGCAGTTCTTC
cdr3_aa: CASSPQGREQFF

j_call: TRBJ2-7
clone_size: -
v_call: TRBV6-1
d_call: -
cdr3_nt: TGTGCCAGCAGTGACGGGGGTTCCGCCTACGAGCAGTACTTC
cdr3_aa: CASSDGGSAYEQYF

j_call: TRBJ2-7
clone_size: -
v_call: TRBV15
d_call: -
cdr3_nt: TGTGCCACCAGCAGAGAGACAGGCTACGAGCAGTACTTC
cdr3_aa: CATSRETGYEQYF

j_call: TRBJ2-6
clone_size: once
v_call: TRBV19
d_call: -
cdr3_nt: TGTGCCAGTAGCCTCCAGGGGTCTGGGGCCAACGTCCTGACTTTC
cdr3_aa: CASSLQGSGANVLTF

j_call: TRBJ2-1
clone_size: -
v_call: TRBV11-2
d_call: -
cdr3_nt: TGTGCCAGCAGCTTAGGTAGTCGCTATGAGCAGTTCTTC
cdr3_aa: CASSLGSRYEQFF

j_call: TRBJ2-3
clone_size: -
v_call: TRBV14
d_call: -
cdr3_nt: TGTGCCAGCAGCCAACGAGTGGGAGTATCAGATACGCAGTATTTT
cdr3_aa: CASSQRVGVSDTQYF

j_call: TRBJ2-7
clone_size: -
v_call: TRBV11-2
d_call: TRBD2
cdr3_nt: TGTGCCAGCAGCTTATACCGCGGGGGGAACGAGCAGTACTTC
cdr3_aa: CASSLYRGGNEQYF

j_call: TRBJ2-7
clone_size: -
v_call: TRBV7-2
d_call: -
cdr3_nt: TGTGCCAGCAGCTTAGGGGGGAGCGGGCCTAACGAGCAGTACTTC
cdr3_aa: CASSLGGSGPNEQYF

j_call: TRBJ1-5
clone_size: -
v_call: TRBV6-5
d_call: -
cdr3_nt: TGTGCCAGCACCGCAGGGGGCAATCAGCCCCAGCATTTT
cdr3_aa: CASTAGGNQPQHF

j_call: TRBJ2-1
clone_size: -
v_call: TRBV15
d_call: -
cdr3_nt: TGTGCCACCAGCAGAGATACGTACAATGAGCAGTTCTTC
cdr3_aa: CATSRDTYNEQFF

j_call: TRBJ2-7
clone_size: -
v_call: TRBV21-1
d_call: -
cdr3_nt: TGTGCCAGCAGCAACGGGTGGACAGGAATAGACGAGCAGTACTTC
cdr3_aa: CASSNGWTGIDEQYF

j_call: TRBJ2-7
clone_size: -
v_call: TRBV19
d_call: -
cdr3_nt: TGTGCCAGTAGTGGTAGGGGGGGGGACTCACGCGCCTACGAGCAGTACTTC
cdr3_aa: CASSGRGGDSRAYEQYF

j_call: TRBJ2-5
clone_size: -
v_call: TRBV29-1
d_call: -
cdr3_nt: TGCAGCGTTGAAGGGACTATCAACCAAGAGACCCAGTACTTC
cdr3_aa: CSVEGTINQETQYF

j_call: TRBJ2-7
clone_size: -
v_call: TRBV30
d_call: -
cdr3_nt: TGTGCCTGGAACAGGGCCTACGAGCAGTACTTC
cdr3_aa: CAWNRAYEQYF

j_call: TRBJ1-2
clone_size: -
v_call: TRBV30
d_call: TRBD1
cdr3_nt: TGTGCCTGGACCCGACCTGGGACAGCGAACCCTAACTATGGCTACACCTTC
cdr3_aa: CAWTRPGTANPNYGYTF

j_call: TRBJ1-4
clone_size: -
v_call: TRBV28
d_call: -
cdr3_nt: TGTGCCAGCAGTTTCCCTGGCCAGGGTAGAGATGAAAAACTGTTTTTT
cdr3_aa: CASSFPGQGRDEKLFF

j_call: TRBJ1-3
clone_size: -
v_call: TRBV9
d_call: -
cdr3_nt: TGTGCCAGCAGCACCACTGAGGTCCAATCTGGAAACACCATATATTTT
cdr3_aa: CASSTTEVQSGNTIYF

j_call: TRBJ1-2
clone_size: -
v_call: TRBV19
d_call: TRBD1
cdr3_nt: TGTGCCAGTAGTATACGAGAGGGGGCGGATGGCTACACCTTC
cdr3_aa: CASSIREGADGYTF

j_call: TRBJ2-7
clone_size: -
v_call: TRBV19
d_call: -
cdr3_nt: TGTGCCAGTAGTACTGTGGGGACCTACGAGCAGTACTTC
cdr3_aa: CASSTVGTYEQYF

j_call: TRBJ2-5
clone_size: -
v_call: TRBV28
d_call: TRBD1
cdr3_nt: TGTGCCAGAATAGGGACAGGGGCAGTTCTCCTAAGTGTTGCGCAGCATCACCAAGAGACCCAGTACTTC
cdr3_aa: CARIGTGAVLLSVAQHHQETQYF

j_call: TRBJ2-3
clone_size: once
v_call: TRBV30
d_call: -
cdr3_nt: TGTGCCTACTCCTCCTTGGGCTTGCACACAGATACGCAGTATTTT
cdr3_aa: CAYSSLGLHTDTQYF

j_call: TRBJ1-3
clone_size: -
v_call: TRBV6-6
d_call: -
cdr3_nt: TGTGCCAGCAGACGGTTACAGGGAGTGGGTGGAAACACCATATATTTT
cdr3_aa: CASRRLQGVGGNTIYF

j_call: TRBJ2-1
clone_size: -
v_call: TRBV29-1
d_call: TRBD1
cdr3_nt: TGCAGCGTTGTAGGTGGGACAGGGTCCTACAATGAGCAGTTCTTC
cdr3_aa: CSVVGGTGSYNEQFF

j_call: TRBJ2-2
clone_size: -
v_call: TRBV18
d_call: -
cdr3_nt: TGTGCCAGCTCATCATCCCTATTTACATCGAACACCGGGGAGCTGTTTTTT
cdr3_aa: CASSSSLFTSNTGELFF

j_call: TRBJ2-1
clone_size: once
v_call: TRBV29-1
d_call: -
cdr3_nt: TGCAGCGTTGTTTACCGTAACTCCTACAATGAGCAGTTCTTC
cdr3_aa: CSVVYRNSYNEQFF

j_call: TRBJ2-1
clone_size: -
v_call: TRBV4-3
d_call: -
cdr3_nt: TGCGCCAGCAGCCAAGCCCCGGGATTCGGCAATGAGCAGTTCTTC
cdr3_aa: CASSQAPGFGNEQFF

j_call: TRBJ1-2
clone_size: -
v_call: TRBV11-2
d_call: TRBD1
cdr3_nt: TGTGCCAGCAGCCTCGACAGGGTTAGTTATGGCTACACCTTC
cdr3_aa: CASSLDRVSYGYTF

j_call: TRBJ2-7
clone_size: few
v_call: TRBV27
d_call: -
cdr3_nt: TGTGCCAGCAAGGCGGAGGGCATGGACTACGAGCAGTACTTC
cdr3_aa: CASKAEGMDYEQYF